This T cell receptor beta chain was sequenced for a study of molecular identifiers for immune sequencing clone quantification. The trim removed 6 bases at V and 8 bases at J, leaving 17 bases unmatched. This CDR3 contains 15 residues. Per the germline V gene, CDR1 is SQVTM and CDR2 is ANQGSEA. One entry per CDR3 protein, called by TCRdb with MiXCR from the PCR reads. Of roughly 630,000 distinct CDR3 sequences listed, about 25% are singletons. Naive CD8 T cells were sorted as CD8+CD4-CCR7+CD45RA+. This TCR came from a human donor in good health. Some libraries in this study had Jurkat cell RNA spiked in. The sequencing input was naive CD8+ T cells from blood, with Jurkat cell RNA spiked in. Described subset: FACS-sorted CD8+CD4-CCR7+CD45RA+ naive T cells. V is TRBV29-1 and J is TRBJ1-2; 8 bases align to TRBD1. CDR3 amino acids: CSVGGFGQGSEGYTF. The CDR3 DNA reads TGCAGCGTGGGGGGGTTCGGACAGGGATCGGAAGGCTACACCTTC.